The present entry profiles one TCR beta chain with its context. The data were taken from a study of T cell changes during pregnancy in multiple sclerosis. Some clones are missing from TCRdb's copy, which holds only in-frame ones; the method was immunoSEQ multiplex PCR. The repertoire holds roughly 90,000 clones, with roughly 90% as singletons. The source material was peripheral blood, sampled before pregnancy. The sequence came from a female donor with multiple sclerosis, enrolled in a pregnancy study.

For the CDR3, the DNA is TGCGCCAGCAGCTTGGAACGGGAGGGCAGAAATGAGCAGTTCTTC. It specifies CASSLEREGRNEQFF. The chain has TRBV5-1 and TRBJ2-1, with 8 nucleotides matching TRBD2. Germline V gives CDR1 SGHRS, CDR2 YFSETQ. The CDR3 is 15 residues long. After removal of 0 bases from V and 7 bases from J, the junction contained 6 bases not matched to a gene.